What follows are 21 T cell receptor beta chains derived from one specimen sequenced in a study of cytomegalovirus exposure and HLA in healthy donors (dated by TCRdb to about 2017). The protocol used for the library was the immunoSEQ multiplex PCR assay. For the multiplex PCR, a mixture combining 60 forward primers for TCR Vbeta segments and 13 reverse primers for TCR Jbeta segments was used. Sourced from immuneACCESS, this table was stored by TCRdb with only in-frame sequences that have V and J called. A share of the clones is absent; for the studies checked, an unresolved V gene accounts for under half, and the remainder has no known explanation. For this sample the table gives over 150,000 clones, of which 75% to 90% were detected only once. Of the sample, about 4.5% is held by the ten largest clones. Sequencing input: PBMCs. The receptors originated from a man aged 25 to 40 in good health and CMV-seronegative.

Of note for this clone: The same CDR3 is also encoded by other DNA sequences in this sample. The rearrangement uses TRBV30 and TRBJ1-1; D remains ambiguous. CDR1 GTSNPN and CDR2 SVGIG come from the germline V gene (reference sequence). Between the trimmed V and J ends, which lost 2 bases and 5 bases, there was a span of 6 bases. CDR3 length equals 11 residues. The CDR3 sequence is CAWSRGTEAFF. The CDR3 coding sequence is TGTGCCTGGAGTCGAGGGACTGAAGCTTTCTTT.

The chain joins TRBV27 to TRBJ2-7, with TRBD1 matching over 9 bases. This CDR3 has 16 residues. Germline V lookup: CDR1 MNHEY, CDR2 SMNVEV (reference sequence). Germline trimming cut 5 bases from V and 4 bases from J; bases unmatched to any gene: 12. The DNA of the CDR3 is TGTGCCAGCAGTATTACCGGGACAGGGAGTCGGTACGAGCAGTACTTC. Its translation: CASSITGTGSRYEQYF.

The chain joins TRBV7-2 to TRBJ2-1; 8 bases match TRBD1. Germline V gives CDR1 SGHTA, CDR2 FQGNSA. With V trimmed by 1 base and J by 6 bases, 8 bases remained unmatched. The CDR3 is 16 amino acids. The CDR3 DNA is TGTGCCAGCAGCTTAGTTGTACCTGACAGGGGCAATGAGCAGTTCTTC. Translating gives CASSLVVPDRGNEQFF.

The chain uses TRBV28 and TRBJ1-2; unclear D gene. Germline V CDR1 and CDR2: MDHEN, SYDVKM. V lost 3 bases and J lost 4, with 15 bases in between. The CDR3 spans 15 residues. In DNA form, the CDR3 reads TGTGCCAGCAGTTTTACGTCCGGGGAAGGCTATGGCTACACCTTC. Amino acid sequence: CASSFTSGEGYGYTF.

The V call is TRBV19, the J call TRBJ1-2; D is undetermined. Germline CDR1 reads LNHDA; CDR2 reads SQIVND (reference sequence). The CDR3 loop spans 13 amino acids. V dropped 7 bases and J dropped 5 bases, with 14 bases sitting between them. The CDR3 coding sequence is TGTGCCAGTAAGAGGGATCGGGTATATGGCTACACCTTC. It codes for CASKRDRVYGYTF.

This chain links TRBV30 with TRBJ1-4; D unclear. CDR1 is GTSNPN and CDR2 is SVGIG in the germline V gene (reference sequence). This CDR3 spans 11 amino acids. V was clipped by 5 bases and J by 8 bases, with 9 bases between them. CDR3: CAWGRGEKLFF. The DNA for the CDR3 is TGTGCCTGGGGCAGAGGGGAAAAACTGTTTTTT.

The rearrangement uses TRBV15 and TRBJ2-7, with TRBD1 matching 7 bases. Per germline, CDR1 LNHNV and CDR2 YYDKDF (reference sequence). CDR3 length equals 14 residues. V trimming: 6 bases; J trimming: 2 bases; junction bases outside the gene matches: 7. The CDR3: CATSPGGPTYEQYF. In DNA form, the CDR3 reads TGTGCCACCAGTCCAGGGGGACCTACCTACGAGCAGTACTTC.

The chain uses TRBV11-2 and TRBJ2-7; 10 bases line up with TRBD2. CDR1 is SGHAT, CDR2 FQNNGV, per germline. J was trimmed by 2 bases and V by 4 bases; bases with no gene match: 5. The CDR3 spans 15 residues. The CDR3 reads CASSSSGSEPYEQYF. The DNA of the CDR3 is TGTGCCAGCAGCTCTAGCGGGAGTGAACCCTACGAGCAGTACTTC.

This chain joins TRBV5-5 and TRBJ1-2, with a possible D match to TRBD1 (6 bases). The V end lost 1 base, the J end lost 1 base, and 14 bases lay between the germline ends. The CDR3 is made up of 16 amino acids. Looked up from germline, CDR1 is SGHKS and CDR2 is YYEKEE (reference sequence). The CDR3: CASSLTGNSFNYGYTF. The CDR3 bases are TGTGCCAGCAGCTTGACAGGGAATTCCTTTAACTATGGCTACACCTTC.

The V gene is TRBV7-9, the J gene TRBJ2-2; 7 nucleotides line up with TRBD1. CDR1 and CDR2 from the germline V gene are SEHNR and FQNEAQ (reference sequence). V lost 2 bases and J lost 1; bases outside the gene matches: 1. The CDR3 consists of 15 residues. CDR3 region: CASSLRDRNTGELFF. The CDR3 nucleotides are TGTGCCAGCAGCTTACGGGACAGGAACACCGGGGAGCTGTTTTTT.

The V gene is TRBV30, the J gene TRBJ1-1, with unresolved D. The germline CDR1 and CDR2 sequences are GTSNPN and SVGIG (reference sequence). V gave up 5 bases and J gave up 1 base, with 11 bases separating them. The CDR3 runs to 13 residues. The DNA for the CDR3 is TGTGCCTGGCGAGGTCGGAGGAACACTGAAGCTTTCTTT. This translates into CAWRGRRNTEAFF. Combining the CDR3 with reference TRBV30 and TRBJ1-1 gives the whole variable domain SQTIHQWPATLVQPVGSPLSLECTVEGTSNPNLYWYRQAAGRGLQLLFYSVGIGQISSEVPQNLSASRPQDRQFILSSKKLLLSDSGFYLCAWRGRRNTEAFFGQGTRLTVV.

This clone was seen a few times. The chain links TRBV6-5 to TRBJ1-1, with 7 bases matching TRBD1. Germline V lookup: CDR1 MNHEY, CDR2 SVGAGI. The length of the CDR3 is 13 residues. The ends lost 6 bases at V and 7 bases at J; junction bases unmatched: 8. CDR3 protein: CASSRDSVDEAFF. The CDR3 nucleotides read TGTGCCAGCAGCCGGGACAGCGTAGATGAAGCTTTCTTT.

This clone turned up a few times. V usage is TRBV28 and J usage is TRBJ1-4, with no clear D. V was cut by 10 bases and J by 8 bases, with 8 bases left in between. This CDR3 contains 10 residues. Germline loops: CDR1 MDHEN, CDR2 SYDVKM. The CDR3 DNA reads TGTGCCACCCTGTCGGAAAAACTGTTTTTT. Translation: CATLSEKLFF.

The rearrangement links TRBV5-4 to TRBJ1-2; 12 bases map to TRBD1. The trim removed 5 bases at V and 8 bases at J, leaving 7 bases unmatched. Germline-derived CDR1 and CDR2 are SGHNT and YYREEE (reference sequence). The CDR3 spans 14 residues. The CDR3 protein is CASRRGQGAGGYTF. In DNA, the CDR3 is TGTGCCAGCAGGAGGGGACAGGGGGCGGGCGGCTACACCTTC.

The chain uses TRBV6-5 and TRBJ1-1, with 7 positions matching TRBD1. The CDR3 totals 14 residues. J was trimmed by 1 base and V by 8 bases; bases with no gene match: 7. The germline V gene encodes CDR1 MNHEY and CDR2 SVGAGI. The CDR3: CASCGAGGNTEAFF. Here the CDR3 DNA reads TGTGCCAGCTGTGGGGCAGGGGGGAACACTGAAGCTTTCTTT.

The CDR3 sequence is CSVELPGHRTGYGYTF. Here the CDR3 DNA reads TGCAGCGTTGAACTTCCGGGACACCGGACAGGCTATGGCTACACCTTC. The genes are TRBV29-1 and TRBJ1-2; 7 bases fit TRBD1. Germline CDR1 and CDR2: SQVTM and ANQGSEA. J gave up 4 bases and V 2 bases, and 13 bases lay outside the gene matches. This CDR3 region has 16 residues. The entire variable domain, with the rest obtained from reference TRBV29-1 and TRBJ1-2, is as follows: SAVISQKPSRDICQRGTSLTIQCQVDSQVTMMFWYRQQPGQSLTLIATANQGSEATYESGFVIDKFPISRPNLTFSTLTVSNMSPEDSSIYLCSVELPGHRTGYGYTFGSGTRLTVV.

DNA of the CDR3: TGTGCCAGCAGCTATGGGACAGCTAGCAATCAGCCCCAGCATTTT. Amino acid sequence: CASSYGTASNQPQHF. The V call is TRBV27, the J call TRBJ1-5, with 7 nucleotides matching TRBD1. With V trimmed by 6 bases and J by 0 bases, 5 bases remained unmatched. This CDR3 region has 15 residues. Germline loops: CDR1 MNHEY, CDR2 SMNVEV (reference sequence).

Notes on this clone: A far larger clone lies a single base away; this is likely a read error. This specimen includes other DNA sequences encoding the same CDR3. The chain carries TRBV7-3 and TRBJ2-7; TRBD1 matches at 8 bases. V lost 5 bases, J lost 1 base, and 4 bases stayed unmatched. The CDR3 runs to 14 residues. Looked up from germline, CDR1 is SGHTA and CDR2 is FQGTGA. CDR3 sequence (DNA): TGTGCCAGCAGCCCCCGGGACAGGTCCTACGAGCAGTACTTC. Translation gives CASSPRDRSYEQYF. Using reference TRBV7-3 and TRBJ2-7 for the parts outside the CDR3, the full variable domain is GAGVSQTPSNKVTEKGKYVELRCDPISGHTALYWYRQSLGQGPEFLIYFQGTGAADDSGLPNDRFFAVRPEGSVSTLKIQRTERGDSAVYLCASSPRDRSYEQYFGPGTRLTVT.

The J gene is TRBJ1-4, the V gene TRBV28; no definite D call. Per the germline V gene, CDR1 is MDHEN and CDR2 is SYDVKM. CDR3 length: 13 residues. With 6 bases removed from V and 5 bases from J, the gap between germline ends came to 10 bases. Here the CDR3 DNA reads TGTGCCAGCAGCCCATCGGGAAATGAAAAACTGTTTTTT. The encoded protein is CASSPSGNEKLFF.

The gene calls are TRBV27 and TRBJ2-5; no definite D call. CDR1 is MNHEY, CDR2 SMNVEV, per germline (reference sequence). This CDR3 is 15 amino acids long. V was cut by 5 bases and J by 2 bases, with 15 bases left in between. CDR3 sequence: CASSLGTQLQETQYF. DNA for the CDR3: TGTGCCAGCAGTCTTGGAACACAGCTTCAAGAGACCCAGTACTTC.

This clone was counted once. At one end, the junction sequence differs from germline, possibly due to a read error. The gene calls are TRBV7-9 and TRBJ2-7, with TRBD2 as a possible D gene (6 bases). Germline V gene sequence: CDR1 SEHNR, CDR2 FQNEAQ (reference sequence). This CDR3 contains 13 residues. DNA of the CDR3: TGTTCCAGCAGCTACCCGTTAGGGAGGGAGCAGTACTTC. Its translation is CSSSYPLGREQYF.